Below are 18 T cell receptor beta chains sequenced from a single sample in a study of blood T cell repertoires in COVID-19. Libraries were prepared by immunoSEQ multiplex PCR; TCRdb keeps only in-frame clonotypes and omits some of them. The sample carries 85,000 to 130,000 clones, around four fifths recorded once. The sequencing input was peripheral blood. These receptors were collected from a man between 60 and 75 years old with acute or convalescent COVID-19.

The rearrangement joins TRBV29-1 to TRBJ2-3; D not resolved. Germline CDR1 and CDR2: SQVTM and ANQGSEA. Trimming left V 3 bases short and J 2 bases short, with 6 bases between. This CDR3 comprises 12 residues. This CDR3 is CSVEANTDTQYF. CDR3 bases: TGCAGCGTTGAGGCCAACACAGATACGCAGTATTTT.

The chain couples TRBV6-5 to TRBJ1-1; TRBD1 is a possible D gene (6 bases). The germline gives CDR1 MNHEY, CDR2 SVGAGI. This CDR3 region has 13 residues. V lost 6 bases and J lost 7, with 15 bases in between. CDR3 in amino acids: CASSRQAEIEAFF. The CDR3 DNA follows: TGTGCCAGCAGCCGACAGGCGGAAATTGAAGCTTTCTTT.

The J gene is TRBJ1-1, the V gene TRBV28; 8 bases line up with TRBD1. Per germline, CDR1 MDHEN and CDR2 SYDVKM. This CDR3 contains 13 residues. The DNA of the CDR3 is TGTGCTAGCCACAGGGGGGGGAACACTGAAGCTTTCTTT. Encoded protein: CASHRGGNTEAFF.

The rearrangement links TRBV24-1 to TRBJ1-2; D unresolved. V lost 5 bases and J 8 bases, leaving 11 bases between the germline ends. The germline V gene encodes CDR1 KGHDR and CDR2 SFDVKD. The CDR3 is made up of 12 amino acids. The DNA for the CDR3 is TGTGCCACCAGTGGCGTGAGAGGGGGCTACACCTTC. It codes for CATSGVRGGYTF.

This clone was counted a single time. CDR3 amino acids: CASSDRTQQPQHF. The CDR3 bases are TGTGCCAGCAGTGACCGAACCCAGCAGCCCCAGCATTTT. The V and J genes are TRBV6-1 and TRBJ1-5; D is unresolved. The CDR3 spans 13 residues. Trimming cost V 3 bases and J 7 bases, with 10 bases left between them. The germline V gene has CDR1 MNHNS and CDR2 SASEGT.

The chain uses TRBV11-2 and TRBJ2-3; D is possibly TRBD2 (6 bases). This CDR3 is 13 amino acids long. Trimming removed 3 bases at V and 4 bases at J, with 8 bases between. Germline CDR1 and CDR2: SGHAT and FQNNGV. CDR3 in amino acids: CASSLEGPDTQYF. Here the CDR3 DNA reads TGTGCCAGCAGCTTGGAGGGGCCAGATACGCAGTATTTT.

By sample share, this clone is large. This chain joins TRBV28 and TRBJ2-2, with D hard to call. This CDR3 is 13 amino acids long. V dropped 3 bases and J dropped 5 bases, with 7 bases sitting between them. Germline assignment: CDR1 MDHEN and CDR2 SYDVKM. Written as DNA, the CDR3 is TGTGCCAGCAGTTTGAGAGGAACCGGGGAGCTGTTTTTT. Translated, it gives CASSLRGTGELFF. The full variable domain, completed using reference TRBV28 and TRBJ2-2, is DVKVTQSSRYLVKRTGEKVFLECVQDMDHENMFWYRQDPGLGLRLIYFSYDVKMKEKGDIPEGYSVSREKKERFSLILESASTNQTSMYLCASSLRGTGELFFGEGSRLTVL.

This clone was seen a single time. This chain connects TRBV5-1 to TRBJ2-3; perhaps TRBD1 as D (5 bases). The CDR3 extends over 14 amino acids. Trimming stripped 2 bases from V and 2 bases from J, with 9 bases between. The germline V gene encodes CDR1 SGHRS and CDR2 YFSETQ. The DNA of the CDR3 is TGCGCCAGCAGCTTAGGGGTGTCCACAGATACGCAGTATTTT. Residues: CASSLGVSTDTQYF.

V is TRBV5-1 and J is TRBJ2-2; D might be TRBD1 (6 bases). The CDR3 contains 15 residues. Per the germline V gene, CDR1 is SGHRS and CDR2 is YFSETQ. V was clipped by 7 bases and J by 7 bases, with 20 bases between them. The CDR3 DNA is TGCGCCAGCGACTTGACAGGTAGTGGAGGCGGGGAGCTGTTTTTT. Translating gives CASDLTGSGGGELFF.

V and J are TRBV5-4 and TRBJ2-2; a possible D gene is TRBD2 (6 bases). The V end was cut by 4 bases, the J end by 1 base, with 17 bases between. The CDR3 consists of 17 residues. The V gene's germline CDR1 is SGHNT and CDR2 YYREEE (reference sequence). CDR3 amino acids: CASSPLPGTGNTGELFF. DNA for the CDR3: TGTGCCAGCAGCCCTTTGCCCGGGACTGGGAACACCGGGGAGCTGTTTTTT.

V is TRBV3-1 (or the pseudogene TRBV3-2) and J is TRBJ1-2; 8 nucleotides match TRBD1. Per germline, CDR1 LGHDT and CDR2 YNNKEL (reference sequence). The J segment lost 8 bases and the V segment lost 3 bases, leaving 2 bases of the junction unmatched. The CDR3 runs 12 residues. The CDR3: CASSQTGDGYTF. DNA of the CDR3: TGTGCCAGCAGCCAGACAGGGGACGGCTACACCTTC.

This clone has a single count. This chain connects TRBV7-9 to TRBJ2-1; perhaps TRBD1 as D (5 bases). The CDR3 is 14 residues long. Trimming stripped 2 bases from V and 10 bases from J, with 15 bases between. Germline assignment: CDR1 SEHNR and CDR2 FQNEAQ (reference sequence). Here the CDR3 reads CASSLTGTSVEQFF. For the CDR3, the DNA is TGTGCCAGCAGCTTAACAGGTACCTCGGTGGAGCAGTTCTTC.

The chain joins TRBV29-1 to TRBJ2-3; maybe TRBD2 (6 bases). Deletions cut 4 bases from V and 2 bases from J, with 13 bases between. CDR1 SQVTM and CDR2 ANQGSEA come from the germline V gene. This CDR3 contains 14 residues. CDR3 bases: TGCAGCGTTGTTCGGGGGAGGAACACAGATACGCAGTATTTT. Its protein product is CSVVRGRNTDTQYF.

The J gene is TRBJ2-1, the V gene TRBV18; TRBD2 matches 10 bases. The germline CDR1 and CDR2 sequences are KGHSH and LQKENI. This CDR3 contains 15 residues. J was trimmed by 12 bases and V by 6 bases; bases with no gene match: 14. This CDR3 reads CASSIEREGQFVQFF. Written as DNA, the CDR3 is TGTGCCAGCTCGATAGAGCGGGAGGGCCAGTTCGTGCAGTTCTTC.

The chain carries TRBV6-5 and TRBJ1-1; maybe TRBD1 (6 bases). This CDR3 has 15 residues. Per the germline V gene, CDR1 is MNHEY and CDR2 is SVGAGI. V lost 4 bases and J lost 7, with 19 bases in between. The CDR3 protein is CASSSPRTADFEAFF. The CDR3 bases are TGTGCCAGCAGTTCCCCCAGGACAGCCGACTTTGAAGCTTTCTTT.

The chain employs TRBV18 and TRBJ2-5; maybe TRBD2 (6 bases). Between the trimmed V and J ends, which lost 3 bases and 2 bases, there was a span of 16 bases. The CDR3 sequence is 16 residues long. Germline V gene sequence: CDR1 KGHSH, CDR2 LQKENI. Here the CDR3 reads CASSPSLGEAQETQYF. The CDR3 DNA sequence: TGTGCCAGCTCACCGAGTTTGGGGGAGGCACAAGAGACCCAGTACTTC. Drawing the rest from reference TRBV18 and TRBJ2-5, the complete variable domain is NAGVMQNPRHLVRRRGQEARLRCSPMKGHSHVYWYRQLPEEGLKFMVYLQKENIIDESGMPKERFSAEFPKEGPSILRIQQVVRGDSAAYFCASSPSLGEAQETQYFGPGTRLLVL.

The V gene is TRBV24-1, the J gene TRBJ2-5; TRBD1 might be the D (6 bases). With 12 bases removed from V and 5 bases from J, the gap between germline ends came to 21 bases. Germline V CDR1 and CDR2: KGHDR, SFDVKD. This CDR3 has 14 amino acids. CDR3 in amino acids: CAAQGKGSGETQYF. The CDR3 nucleotides read TGTGCCGCACAGGGTAAAGGGAGTGGTGAGACCCAGTACTTC.

For the CDR3, the DNA is TGTGCCAGCAGCCAAAGGACAGGGTTCACAGATACGCAGTATTTT. Its translation: CASSQRTGFTDTQYF. V gene TRBV14 combines with J gene TRBJ2-3; 8 nucleotides agree with TRBD1. Germline CDR1 is SGHDN and CDR2 is FVKESK. CDR3 length: 15 residues. The junction had 3 bases not matched to a gene; V was cut back by 2 bases and J by 2 bases.